This is a list of T cell receptor beta chains from one sample in a study of beta chain features in type 1 diabetes. The data were produced by immunoSEQ multiplex PCR, yet TCRdb's version contains in-frame clones alone and is incomplete. The table includes hundreds of thousands of clones, about 30% detected once. The sequenced sample was naive CD4+ T cells from blood. The receptors were gathered from a man younger than 35 in good health. Each CDR3 is given with its conserved first and last residue. Fields, in order: J gene, V gene, CDR3 protein.

>TRBJ2-7|TRBV13
CASSLRAASYEQYF
>TRBJ2-1|TRBV28
CASSFGTYNEQFF
>TRBJ2-1|TRBV29-1
CSAGTSRNNEQFF
>TRBJ1-1|TRBV9
CASSVVQDSEAFF
>TRBJ2-5|TRBV19
CASSRDLLGQGETQYF
>TRBJ2-5|TRBV4-3
CASSQDLRTGGPRETQYF
>TRBJ2-3|TRBV7-2
CASSLGGREDTQYF
>TRBJ2-7|TRBV5-1
CASSPSSYEQYF
>TRBJ2-7|TRBV27
CASSLSGITYEQYF
>TRBJ2-1|TRBV7-8
CASRRRDVSSYNEQFF
>TRBJ1-2|TRBV2
CASTGDSNYGYTF
>TRBJ1-4|TRBV30
CAWSGDLDEKLFF
>TRBJ2-5|TRBV29-1
CSARLRGVQETQYF
>TRBJ2-5|TRBV6-5
CASYSPSGTQYF
>TRBJ1-1|TRBV30
CAWSVWTEAFF
>TRBJ1-2|TRBV11-2
CASRYRQGDRSGYTF
>TRBJ2-1|TRBV30
CAWSVRGGSTNEQFF
>TRBJ2-7|TRBV10-3
CAIRGPGQGAYEQYF
>TRBJ2-7|TRBV2
CASSDSYYEQYF
>TRBJ2-1|TRBV4-2
CASSQVRDGEQFF
>TRBJ2-2|TRBV25-1
CASSEYWARNTGELFF
>TRBJ2-2|TRBV7-8
CASSPHGPLGGELFF
>TRBJ2-1|TRBV4-1
CASSLPIAGNEQFF
>TRBJ1-1|TRBV4-2
CASSPTGITEAFF
>TRBJ2-7|TRBV9
CASSVRVRGEQYF